These T cell receptor beta chains were read from a single sample in a study of cytomegalovirus exposure and HLA in healthy donors. Profiling relied on immunoSEQ multiplex PCR, and the TCRdb table lists in-frame clones only, not all of them. Of roughly 240,000 clones detected, 80% to 90% appear once; the ten largest clones hold roughly 0.26%. Sequenced sample: PBMCs. Receptor source: a girl aged 2 to 9 in good health and CMV-seronegative. CDR3s include the opening cysteine and the closing phenylalanine or tryptophan. A D gene is named only where the DNA matches it firmly.

>TRBJ1-6|TRBV4-1|.
CASHRTVNYNSPLHF
>TRBJ2-5|TRBV30|.
CAWSVGAGLRETQYF
>TRBJ1-1|TRBV5-1|TRBD1
CASRLDRANTEAFF
>TRBJ2-3|TRBV5-1|TRBD2
CASSLGTSGRDTQYF
>TRBJ2-2|TRBV7-8|TRBD2
CASSLGGRGTGELFF
>TRBJ2-1|TRBV5-4|TRBD2
CASSLVVAGAPDEQFF
>TRBJ1-4|TRBV2|.
CASSEGGAGRLFF
>TRBJ2-1|TRBV10-2|TRBD2
CASSESWLAGVGEQFF
>TRBJ1-1|TRBV6-6|.
CASSSHLARVNTEAFF
>TRBJ1-1|TRBV4-1|TRBD1
CASSPQTGWDTEAFF
>TRBJ2-5|TRBV19|TRBD1
CASRTGTAVQETQYF
>TRBJ2-1|TRBV29-1|TRBD2
CSVARTSGTTNEQFF
>TRBJ1-4|TRBV30|.
CAWSRSGFNNEKLFF
>TRBJ1-4|TRBV2|TRBD1
CASSEVGTGAVEKLFF
>TRBJ2-7|TRBV7-9|.
CASSLAGISYEQYF
>TRBJ1-2|TRBV28|.
CASRQRTYGYTF
>TRBJ1-2|TRBV2|.
CASRDRRAAVNYGYTF
>TRBJ2-3|TRBV7-9|TRBD2
CASSQTSGSSDTQYF
>TRBJ2-7|TRBV29-1|TRBD1
CSVIPGQAPYEQYF
>TRBJ2-7|TRBV7-9|.
CASSPYGSTSYEQYF
>TRBJ2-1|TRBV4-1|.
CASSQDPPEQFF
>TRBJ2-7|TRBV5-1|TRBD1
CASSLPQGDHEQYF
>TRBJ2-1|TRBV6-1|TRBD2
CASSGPLAGGTTYYNEQFF
>TRBJ2-1|TRBV9|TRBD1
CASQGATYNEQFF
>TRBJ2-1|TRBV30|.
CAWSARPRNEQFF
>TRBJ2-7|TRBV19|.
CASSTRDISRGYEQYF
>TRBJ2-2|TRBV14|.
CASSHRGTGELFF
>TRBJ2-4|TRBV11-2|TRBD1
CASSASQGPVNIQYF
>TRBJ1-6|TRBV6-1|TRBD1
CASSSGQDPSPLHF
>TRBJ1-1|TRBV4-2|.
CASSQAGRGFSDTEAFF
>TRBJ2-7|TRBV7-9|.
CASSLAAGRYEQYF
>TRBJ2-6|TRBV6-1|.
CASSGGSHSGANVLTF
>TRBJ1-5|TRBV6-1|.
CASSARFNQPQHF
>TRBJ2-7|TRBV29-1|TRBD1
CSVVTGGADYEQYF
>TRBJ1-5|TRBV19|.
CASSDSYSNQPQHF
>TRBJ2-7|TRBV5-4|.
CASSTSYEQYF
>TRBJ2-3|TRBV4-2|TRBD1
CASSQERGDRVGDTQYF
>TRBJ1-3|TRBV18|.
CASSPSGSISGNTIYF
>TRBJ1-3|TRBV2|.
CASRFRVSGNTIYF
>TRBJ2-5|TRBV6-1|.
CASRQRDIQHF
>TRBJ2-7|TRBV7-2|.
CASSPLPAANYEQYF
>TRBJ2-5|TRBV29-1|TRBD2
CSVGGGSGETQYF
>TRBJ2-5|TRBV7-7|TRBD2
CASSSQTSGIETQYF
>TRBJ2-1|TRBV7-9|TRBD2
CASSRGESYNEQFF
>TRBJ2-7|TRBV6-1|.
CASSGDKPPYEQYF
>TRBJ2-2|TRBV18|.
CASSRVRSTGELFF
>TRBJ1-2|TRBV7-9|TRBD1
CASSNTGARGYTF
>TRBJ1-1|TRBV27|.
CASSWGPEAFF
>TRBJ1-4|TRBV11-2|.
CASSNQGGASEKLFF
>TRBJ2-3|TRBV7-9|TRBD1
CASRQGAGGMSTQYF
>TRBJ2-1|TRBV4-1|.
CASSQTSSKRGYNEQFF